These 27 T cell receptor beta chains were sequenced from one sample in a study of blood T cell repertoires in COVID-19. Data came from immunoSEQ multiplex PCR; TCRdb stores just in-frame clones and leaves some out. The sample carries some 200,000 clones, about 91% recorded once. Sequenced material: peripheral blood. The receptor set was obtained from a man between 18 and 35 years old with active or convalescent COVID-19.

Written as DNA, the CDR3 is TGTGCCAGCACCCGCCGGGCGGGCTATGGCTACACCTTC. Its protein product is CASTRRAGYGYTF. This chain connects TRBV5-6 to TRBJ1-2; unclear D gene. Germline loops: CDR1 SGHDT, CDR2 YYEEEE. V was pared by 6 bases and J by 4 bases, with 13 bases between. The CDR3 sequence is 13 residues long. The full variable domain, completed using reference TRBV5-6 and TRBJ1-2, is DAGVTQSPTHLIKTRGQQVTLRCSPKSGHDTVSWYQQALGQGPQFIFQYYEEEERQRGNFPDRFSGHQFPNYSSELNVNALLLGDSALYLCASTRRAGYGYTFGSGTRLTVV.

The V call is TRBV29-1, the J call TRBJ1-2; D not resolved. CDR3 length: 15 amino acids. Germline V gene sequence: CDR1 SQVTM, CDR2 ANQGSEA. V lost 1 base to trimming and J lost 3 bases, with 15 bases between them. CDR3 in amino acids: CSVEGRGMEYYGYTF. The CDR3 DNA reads TGCAGCGTTGAAGGCCGGGGTATGGAGTACTATGGCTACACCTTC.

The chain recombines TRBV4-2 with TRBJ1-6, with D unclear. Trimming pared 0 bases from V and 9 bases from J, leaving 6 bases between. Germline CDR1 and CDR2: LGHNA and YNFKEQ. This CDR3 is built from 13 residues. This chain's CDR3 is CASSQEEGSPLHF. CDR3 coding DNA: TGTGCCAGCAGCCAAGAGGAGGGTTCACCCCTCCACTTT.

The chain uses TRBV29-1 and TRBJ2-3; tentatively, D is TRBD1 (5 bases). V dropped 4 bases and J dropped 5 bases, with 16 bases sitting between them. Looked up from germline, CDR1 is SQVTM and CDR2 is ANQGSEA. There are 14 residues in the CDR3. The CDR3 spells CSVGGQGSGDTQYF. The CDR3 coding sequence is TGCAGCGTTGGCGGCCAGGGTTCGGGAGATACGCAGTATTTT.

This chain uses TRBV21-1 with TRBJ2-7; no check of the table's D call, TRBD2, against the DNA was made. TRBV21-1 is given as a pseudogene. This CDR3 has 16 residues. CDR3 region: CASSKLEREDSYEQYF. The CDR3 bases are TGTGCCAGCAGCAAATTAGAGCGGGAGGACTCCTACGAGCAGTACTTC.

The CDR3 region has the DNA TGTGCCAGCAGCAAAGGGTCGGGCACTGAAGCTTTCTTT. Its translation is CASSKGSGTEAFF. The rearrangement links TRBV7-9 to TRBJ1-1, with unresolved D. This CDR3 has 13 residues. The germline V and J ends were trimmed by 5 bases and 4 bases, with 11 bases remaining between them. Germline assignment: CDR1 SEHNR and CDR2 FQNEAQ (reference sequence).

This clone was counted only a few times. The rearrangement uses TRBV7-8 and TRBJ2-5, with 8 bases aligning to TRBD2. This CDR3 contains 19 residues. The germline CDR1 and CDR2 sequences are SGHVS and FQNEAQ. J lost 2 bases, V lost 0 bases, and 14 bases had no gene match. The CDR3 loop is CASSLAPAVNRGGQETQYF. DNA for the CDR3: TGTGCCAGCAGCTTAGCGCCGGCGGTCAACCGGGGGGGGCAAGAGACCCAGTACTTC.

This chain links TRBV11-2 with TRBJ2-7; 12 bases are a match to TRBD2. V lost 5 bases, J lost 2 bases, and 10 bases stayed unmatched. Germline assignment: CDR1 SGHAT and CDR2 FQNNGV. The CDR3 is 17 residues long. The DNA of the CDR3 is TGTGCCAGCAGCCCGAGCCTAGCGGGAGGGCAACCCTACGAGCAGTACTTC. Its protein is CASSPSLAGGQPYEQYF.

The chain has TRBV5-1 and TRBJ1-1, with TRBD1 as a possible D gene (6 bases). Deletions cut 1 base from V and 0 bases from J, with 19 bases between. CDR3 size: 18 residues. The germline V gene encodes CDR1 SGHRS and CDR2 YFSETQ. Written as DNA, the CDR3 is TGCGCCAGCAGCTTGCCCAACCCGTTCGGGGGGCTGAACACTGAAGCTTTCTTT. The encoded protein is CASSLPNPFGGLNTEAFF.

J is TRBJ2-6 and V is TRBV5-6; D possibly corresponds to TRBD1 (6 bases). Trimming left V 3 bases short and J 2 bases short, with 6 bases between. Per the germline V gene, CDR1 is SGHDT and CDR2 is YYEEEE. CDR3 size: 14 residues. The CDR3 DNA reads TGTGCCAGCAGCTCAGGGGCTGGGGCCAACGTCCTGACTTTC. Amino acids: CASSSGAGANVLTF. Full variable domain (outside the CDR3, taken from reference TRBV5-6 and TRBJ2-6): DAGVTQSPTHLIKTRGQQVTLRCSPKSGHDTVSWYQQALGQGPQFIFQYYEEEERQRGNFPDRFSGHQFPNYSSELNVNALLLGDSALYLCASSSGAGANVLTFGAGSRLTVL.

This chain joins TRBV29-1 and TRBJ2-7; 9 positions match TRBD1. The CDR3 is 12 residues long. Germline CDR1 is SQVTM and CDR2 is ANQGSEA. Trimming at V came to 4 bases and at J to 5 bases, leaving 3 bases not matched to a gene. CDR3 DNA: TGCAGCGTTGGGGACAGGGAAGACGAGCAGTACTTC. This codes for CSVGDREDEQYF.

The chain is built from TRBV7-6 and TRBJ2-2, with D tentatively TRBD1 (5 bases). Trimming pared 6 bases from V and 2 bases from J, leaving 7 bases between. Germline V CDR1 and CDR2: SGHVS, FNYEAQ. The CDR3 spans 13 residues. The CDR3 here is CASRQENTGELFF. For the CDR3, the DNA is TGTGCCAGCAGACAGGAAAACACCGGGGAGCTGTTTTTT. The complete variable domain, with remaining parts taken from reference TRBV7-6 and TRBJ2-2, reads GAGVSQSPRYKVTKRGQDVALRCDPISGHVSLYWYRQALGQGPEFLTYFNYEAQQDKSGLPNDRFSAERPEGSISTLTIQRTEQRDSAMYRCASRQENTGELFFGEGSRLTVL.

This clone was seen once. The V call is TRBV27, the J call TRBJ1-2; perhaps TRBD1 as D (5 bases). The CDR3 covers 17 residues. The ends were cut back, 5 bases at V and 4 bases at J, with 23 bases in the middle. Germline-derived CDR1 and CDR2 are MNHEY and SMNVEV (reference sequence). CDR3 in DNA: TGTGCCAGCAGTGGGGGGAGTCCCGGCACAACGGGCTATGGCTACACCTTC. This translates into CASSGGSPGTTGYGYTF.

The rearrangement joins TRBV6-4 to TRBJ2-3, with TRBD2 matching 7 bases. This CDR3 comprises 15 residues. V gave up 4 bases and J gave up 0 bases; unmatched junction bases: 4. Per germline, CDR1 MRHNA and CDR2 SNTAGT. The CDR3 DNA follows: TGTGCCAGCAGTGTAGCGGGTGCTAGCACAGATACGCAGTATTTT. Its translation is CASSVAGASTDTQYF.

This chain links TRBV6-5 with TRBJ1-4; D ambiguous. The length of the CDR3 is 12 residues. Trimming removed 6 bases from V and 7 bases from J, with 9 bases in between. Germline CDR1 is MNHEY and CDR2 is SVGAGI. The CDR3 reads CASRNEGEKLFF. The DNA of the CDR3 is TGTGCCAGCAGGAACGAGGGTGAAAAACTGTTTTTT.

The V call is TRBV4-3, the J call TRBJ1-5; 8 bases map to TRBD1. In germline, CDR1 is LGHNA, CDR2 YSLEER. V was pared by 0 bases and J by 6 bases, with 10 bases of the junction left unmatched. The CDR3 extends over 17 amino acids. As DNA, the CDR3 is TGCGCCAGCAGCCAAGATTACGCAGGGGGCTTCCGTCAGCCCCAGCATTTT. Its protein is CASSQDYAGGFRQPQHF.

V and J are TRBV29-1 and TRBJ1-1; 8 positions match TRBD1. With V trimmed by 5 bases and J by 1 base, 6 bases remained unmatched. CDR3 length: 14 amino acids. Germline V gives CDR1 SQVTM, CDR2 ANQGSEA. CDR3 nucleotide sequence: TGCAGCGTTAATGGACAGGGCCCGAACACTGAAGCTTTCTTT. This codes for CSVNGQGPNTEAFF.

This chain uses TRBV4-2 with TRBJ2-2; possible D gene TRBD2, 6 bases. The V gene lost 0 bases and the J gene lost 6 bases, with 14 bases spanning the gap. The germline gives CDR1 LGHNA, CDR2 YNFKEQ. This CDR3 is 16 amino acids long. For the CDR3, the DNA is TGTGCCAGCAGCCAAGATGGTAGCGGAGCTCCCGGGGAGCTGTTTTTT. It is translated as CASSQDGSGAPGELFF.

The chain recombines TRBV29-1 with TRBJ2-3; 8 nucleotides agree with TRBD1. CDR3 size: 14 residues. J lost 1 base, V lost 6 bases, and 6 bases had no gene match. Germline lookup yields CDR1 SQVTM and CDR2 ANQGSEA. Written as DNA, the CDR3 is TGCAGCGTCCTCGACAGGGGAGGCACAGATACGCAGTATTTT. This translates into CSVLDRGGTDTQYF.

CDR3 bases: TGTGCCAGCAGCTCTTGGGACAGGGACCGCACAGATACGCAGTATTTT. Protein sequence: CASSSWDRDRTDTQYF. The chain employs TRBV5-6 and TRBJ2-3; 9 bases fit TRBD1. The V gene end was trimmed by 3 bases and the J gene end by 1 base; junction bases not matched to a gene: 6. CDR1 and CDR2 (germline): SGHDT, YYEEEE. The CDR3 loop spans 16 amino acids.

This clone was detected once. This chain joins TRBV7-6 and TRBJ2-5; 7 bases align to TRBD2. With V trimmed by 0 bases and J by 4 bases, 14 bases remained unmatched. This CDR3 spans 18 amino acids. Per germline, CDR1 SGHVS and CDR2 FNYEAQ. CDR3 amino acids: CASSLAAPRGWLVETQYF. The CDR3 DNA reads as TGTGCCAGCAGCTTAGCGGCCCCGCGGGGGTGGTTGGTAGAGACCCAGTACTTC. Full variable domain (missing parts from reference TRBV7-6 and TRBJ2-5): GAGVSQSPRYKVTKRGQDVALRCDPISGHVSLYWYRQALGQGPEFLTYFNYEAQQDKSGLPNDRFSAERPEGSISTLTIQRTEQRDSAMYRCASSLAAPRGWLVETQYFGPGTRLLVL.

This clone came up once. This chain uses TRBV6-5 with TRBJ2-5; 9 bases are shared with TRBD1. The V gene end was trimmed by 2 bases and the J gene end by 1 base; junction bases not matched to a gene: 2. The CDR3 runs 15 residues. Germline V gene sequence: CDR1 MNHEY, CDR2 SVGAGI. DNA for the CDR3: TGTGCCAGCAGTTACGGGGACAGGGTCCAAGAGACCCAGTACTTC. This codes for CASSYGDRVQETQYF.

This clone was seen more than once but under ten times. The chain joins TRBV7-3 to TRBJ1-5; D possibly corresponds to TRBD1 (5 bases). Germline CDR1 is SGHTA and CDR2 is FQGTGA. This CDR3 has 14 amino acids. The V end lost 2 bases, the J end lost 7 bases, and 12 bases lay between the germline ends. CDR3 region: CASSLWRAGQPQHF. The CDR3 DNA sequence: TGTGCCAGCAGCTTATGGCGTGCAGGGCAGCCCCAGCATTTT.

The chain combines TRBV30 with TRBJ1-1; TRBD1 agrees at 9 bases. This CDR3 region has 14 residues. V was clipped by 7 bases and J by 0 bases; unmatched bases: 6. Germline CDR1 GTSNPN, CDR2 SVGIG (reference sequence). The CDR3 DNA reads TGTGCCTCGACCGGGACAGGGATGAACACTGAAGCTTTCTTT. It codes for CASTGTGMNTEAFF.

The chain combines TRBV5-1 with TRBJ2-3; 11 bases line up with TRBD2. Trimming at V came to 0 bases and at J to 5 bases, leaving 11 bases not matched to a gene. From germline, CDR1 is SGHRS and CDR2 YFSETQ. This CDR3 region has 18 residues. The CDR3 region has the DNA TGCGCCAGCAGCTTGGCAATAATAGCGGGAGGGCGGCAAGATACGCAGTATTTT. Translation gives CASSLAIIAGGRQDTQYF.

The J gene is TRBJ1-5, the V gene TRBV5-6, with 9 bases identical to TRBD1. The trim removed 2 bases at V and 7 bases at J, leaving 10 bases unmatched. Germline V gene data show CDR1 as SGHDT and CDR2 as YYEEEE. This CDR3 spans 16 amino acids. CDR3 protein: CASSFWPGQGDQPQHF. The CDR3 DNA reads TGTGCCAGCAGCTTTTGGCCGGGACAGGGAGACCAGCCCCAGCATTTT.

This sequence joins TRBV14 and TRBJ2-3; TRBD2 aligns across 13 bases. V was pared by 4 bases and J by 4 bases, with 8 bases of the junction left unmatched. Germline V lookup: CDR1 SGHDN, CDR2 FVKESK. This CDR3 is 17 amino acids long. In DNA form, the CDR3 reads TGTGCCAGCAGCCGGACTAGCGGGAGCCCCAGAGCAGATACGCAGTATTTT. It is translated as CASSRTSGSPRADTQYF.